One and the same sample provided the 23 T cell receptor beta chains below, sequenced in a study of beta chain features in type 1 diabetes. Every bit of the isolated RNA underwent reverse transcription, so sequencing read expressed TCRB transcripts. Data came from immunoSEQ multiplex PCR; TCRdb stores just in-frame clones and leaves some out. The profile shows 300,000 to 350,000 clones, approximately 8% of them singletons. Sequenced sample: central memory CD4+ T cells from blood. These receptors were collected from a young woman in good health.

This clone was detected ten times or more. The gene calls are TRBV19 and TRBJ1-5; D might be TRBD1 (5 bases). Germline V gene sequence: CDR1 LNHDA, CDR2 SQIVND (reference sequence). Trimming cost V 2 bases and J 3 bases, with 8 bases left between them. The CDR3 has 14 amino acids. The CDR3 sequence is CASSIQGYNQPQHF. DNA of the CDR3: TGTGCCAGTAGTATACAGGGATACAATCAGCCCCAGCATTTT. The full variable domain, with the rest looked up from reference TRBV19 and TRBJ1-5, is DGGITQSPKYLFRKEGQNVTLSCEQNLNHDAMYWYRQDPGQGLRLIYYSQIVNDFQKGDIAEGYSVSREKKESFPLTVTSAQKNPTAFYLCASSIQGYNQPQHFGDGTRLSIL.

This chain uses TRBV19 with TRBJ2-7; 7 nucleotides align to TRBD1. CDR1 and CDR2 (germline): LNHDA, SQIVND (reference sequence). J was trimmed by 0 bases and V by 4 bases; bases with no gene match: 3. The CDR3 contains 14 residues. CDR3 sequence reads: CASSTTGNSYEQYF. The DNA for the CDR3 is TGTGCCAGTAGTACGACAGGGAACTCCTACGAGCAGTACTTC.

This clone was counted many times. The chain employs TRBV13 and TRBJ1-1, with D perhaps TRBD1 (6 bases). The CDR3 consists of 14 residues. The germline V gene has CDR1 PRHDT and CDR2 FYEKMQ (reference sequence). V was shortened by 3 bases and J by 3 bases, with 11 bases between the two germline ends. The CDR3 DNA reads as TGTGCCAGCAGCTTGGGGGCTGGGGACACTGAAGCTTTCTTT. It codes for CASSLGAGDTEAFF.

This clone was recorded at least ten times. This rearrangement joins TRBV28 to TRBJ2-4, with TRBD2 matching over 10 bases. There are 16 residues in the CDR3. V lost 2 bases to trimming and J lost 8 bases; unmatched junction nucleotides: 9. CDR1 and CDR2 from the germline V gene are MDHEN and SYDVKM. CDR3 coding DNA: TGTGCCAGCAGTTTAAGGTCTAGCGGGAGTGAGTACATTCAGTACTTC. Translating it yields CASSLRSSGSEYIQYF.

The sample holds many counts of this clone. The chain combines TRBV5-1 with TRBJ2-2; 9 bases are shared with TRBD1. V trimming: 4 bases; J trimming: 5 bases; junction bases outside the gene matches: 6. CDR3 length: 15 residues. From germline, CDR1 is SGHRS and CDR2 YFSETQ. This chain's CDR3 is CASSPTTGGTGELFF. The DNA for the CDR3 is TGCGCCAGCAGCCCCACGACAGGGGGGACCGGGGAGCTGTTTTTT.

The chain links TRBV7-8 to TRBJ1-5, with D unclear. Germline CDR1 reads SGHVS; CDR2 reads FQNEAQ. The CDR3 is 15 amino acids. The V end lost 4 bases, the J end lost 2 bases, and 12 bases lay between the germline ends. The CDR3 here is CASSSISWGNQPQHF. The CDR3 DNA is TGTGCCAGCAGCTCCATCTCGTGGGGCAATCAGCCCCAGCATTTT.

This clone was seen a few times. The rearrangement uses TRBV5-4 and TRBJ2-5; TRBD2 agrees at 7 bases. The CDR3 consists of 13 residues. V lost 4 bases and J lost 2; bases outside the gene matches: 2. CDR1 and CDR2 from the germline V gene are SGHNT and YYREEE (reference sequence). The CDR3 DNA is TGTGCCAGCAGCCAGGGACTACAAGAGACCCAGTACTTC. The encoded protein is CASSQGLQETQYF.

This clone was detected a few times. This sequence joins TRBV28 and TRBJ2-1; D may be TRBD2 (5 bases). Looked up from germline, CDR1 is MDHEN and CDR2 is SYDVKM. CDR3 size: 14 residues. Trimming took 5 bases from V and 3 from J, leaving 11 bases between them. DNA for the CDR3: TGTGCCAGCAGTGATCGGAGGCACTACAATGAGCAGTTCTTC. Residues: CASSDRRHYNEQFF.

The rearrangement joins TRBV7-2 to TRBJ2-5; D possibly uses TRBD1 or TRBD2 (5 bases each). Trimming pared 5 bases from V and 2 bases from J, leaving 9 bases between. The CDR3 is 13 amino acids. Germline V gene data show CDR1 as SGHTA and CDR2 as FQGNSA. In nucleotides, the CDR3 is TGTGCCAGCAGCCGAGGGGTACAAGAGACCCAGTACTTC. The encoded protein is CASSRGVQETQYF.

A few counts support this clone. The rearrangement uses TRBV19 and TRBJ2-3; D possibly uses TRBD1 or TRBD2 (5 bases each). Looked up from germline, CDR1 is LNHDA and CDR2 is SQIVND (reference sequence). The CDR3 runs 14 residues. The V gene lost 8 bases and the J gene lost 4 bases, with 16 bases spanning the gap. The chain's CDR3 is CASRQGPASDTQYF. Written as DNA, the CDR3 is TGTGCCAGTCGGCAGGGACCTGCATCAGATACGCAGTATTTT.

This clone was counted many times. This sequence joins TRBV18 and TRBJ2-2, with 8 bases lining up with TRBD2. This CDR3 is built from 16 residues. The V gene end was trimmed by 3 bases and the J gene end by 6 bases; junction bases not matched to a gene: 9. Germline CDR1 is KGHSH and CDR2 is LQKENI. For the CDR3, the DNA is TGTGCCAGCTCACCTCCGGGACTAGTTGGTTCCGGGGAGCTGTTTTTT. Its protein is CASSPPGLVGSGELFF.

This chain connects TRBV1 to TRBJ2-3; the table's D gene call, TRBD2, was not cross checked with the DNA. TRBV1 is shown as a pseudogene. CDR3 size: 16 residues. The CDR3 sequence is CTSSQDPGLAGDTQYF. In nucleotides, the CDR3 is TGCACCAGCAGCCAAGATCCGGGACTAGCGGGAGATACGCAGTATTTT.

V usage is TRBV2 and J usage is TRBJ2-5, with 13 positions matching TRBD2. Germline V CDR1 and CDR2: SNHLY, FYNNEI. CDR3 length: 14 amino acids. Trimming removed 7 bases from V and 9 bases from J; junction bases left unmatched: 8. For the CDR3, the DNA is TGTGCCAGCACTGGGACTAGCGGGATTTCGGCCCAGTACTTC. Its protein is CASTGTSGISAQYF. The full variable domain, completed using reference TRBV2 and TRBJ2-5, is EPEVTQTPSHQVTQMGQEVILRCVPISNHLYFYWYRQILGQKVEFLVSFYNNEISEKSEIFDDQFSVERPDGSNFTLKIRSTKLEDSAMYFCASTGTSGISAQYFGPGTRLLVL.

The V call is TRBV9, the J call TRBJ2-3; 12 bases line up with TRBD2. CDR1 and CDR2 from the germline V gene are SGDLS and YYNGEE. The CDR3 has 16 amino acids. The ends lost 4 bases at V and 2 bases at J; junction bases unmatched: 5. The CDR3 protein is CASSPWTSGITDTQYF. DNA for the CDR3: TGTGCCAGCAGCCCTTGGACTAGCGGGATCACAGATACGCAGTATTTT.

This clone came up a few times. This CDR3 is CASSRERGGRETQYF. CDR3 coding DNA: TGTGCCAGCAGCCGTGAAAGGGGAGGGCGAGAGACCCAGTACTTC. This chain uses TRBV28 with TRBJ2-5, with 7 bases fitting TRBD2. V was pared by 6 bases and J by 4 bases, with 11 bases of the junction left unmatched. Germline V CDR1 and CDR2: MDHEN, SYDVKM. CDR3 length: 15 amino acids.

The CDR3 region has the DNA TGTGCCAGCAGTGACCCGGGACAGCCCCAGCATTTT. It translates to CASSDPGQPQHF. The genes are TRBV6-1 and TRBJ1-5; no clear D. There are 12 residues in the CDR3. Between the trimmed V and J ends, which lost 3 bases and 7 bases, there was a span of 7 bases. Germline assignment: CDR1 MNHNS and CDR2 SASEGT.

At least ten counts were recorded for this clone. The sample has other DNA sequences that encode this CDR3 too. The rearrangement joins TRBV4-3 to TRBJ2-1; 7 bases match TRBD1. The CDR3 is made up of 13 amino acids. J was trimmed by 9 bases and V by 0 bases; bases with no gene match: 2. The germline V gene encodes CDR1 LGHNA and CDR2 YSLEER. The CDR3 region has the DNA TGCGCCAGCAGCCAAGATAGGGGGCGTGAGCAGTTCTTC. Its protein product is CASSQDRGREQFF.

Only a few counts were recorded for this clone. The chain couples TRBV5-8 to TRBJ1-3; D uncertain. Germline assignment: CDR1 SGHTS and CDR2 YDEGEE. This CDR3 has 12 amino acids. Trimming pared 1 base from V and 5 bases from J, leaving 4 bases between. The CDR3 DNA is TGTGCCAGCAGCTTGTCCAGAAACACCATATATTTT. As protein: CASSLSRNTIYF.

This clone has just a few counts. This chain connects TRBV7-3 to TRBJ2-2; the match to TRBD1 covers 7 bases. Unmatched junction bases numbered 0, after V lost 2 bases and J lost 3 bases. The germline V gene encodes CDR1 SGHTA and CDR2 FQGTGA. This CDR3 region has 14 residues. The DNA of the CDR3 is TGTGCCAGCAGCTTAGACAGGGACACCGGGGAGCTGTTTTTT. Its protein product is CASSLDRDTGELFF.

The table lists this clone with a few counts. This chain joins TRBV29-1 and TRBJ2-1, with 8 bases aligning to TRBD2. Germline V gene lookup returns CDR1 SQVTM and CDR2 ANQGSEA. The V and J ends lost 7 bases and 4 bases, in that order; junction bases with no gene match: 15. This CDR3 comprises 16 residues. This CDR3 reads CSAQGDGTSSYNEQFF. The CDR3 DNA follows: TGCAGCGCCCAGGGAGACGGGACTAGTAGTTACAATGAGCAGTTCTTC.

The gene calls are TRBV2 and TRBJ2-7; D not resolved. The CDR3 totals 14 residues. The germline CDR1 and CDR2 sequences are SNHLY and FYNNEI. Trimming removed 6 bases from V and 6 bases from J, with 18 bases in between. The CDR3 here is CASSARVLALEQYF. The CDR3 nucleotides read TGTGCCAGCAGCGCCCGGGTCCTTGCGCTCGAGCAGTACTTC.

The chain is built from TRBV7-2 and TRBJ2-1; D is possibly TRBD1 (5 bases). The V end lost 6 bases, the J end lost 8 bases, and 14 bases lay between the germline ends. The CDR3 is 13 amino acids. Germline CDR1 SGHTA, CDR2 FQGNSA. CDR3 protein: CASSSSAGHEQFF. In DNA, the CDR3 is TGTGCCAGCAGTAGTTCTGCAGGGCATGAGCAGTTCTTC.

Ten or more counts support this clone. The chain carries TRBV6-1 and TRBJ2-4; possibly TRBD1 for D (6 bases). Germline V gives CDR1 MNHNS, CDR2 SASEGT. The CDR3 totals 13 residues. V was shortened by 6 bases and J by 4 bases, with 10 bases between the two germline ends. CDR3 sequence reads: CASRRQGKNIQYF. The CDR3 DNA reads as TGTGCCAGCAGGCGGCAGGGGAAAAACATTCAGTACTTC.